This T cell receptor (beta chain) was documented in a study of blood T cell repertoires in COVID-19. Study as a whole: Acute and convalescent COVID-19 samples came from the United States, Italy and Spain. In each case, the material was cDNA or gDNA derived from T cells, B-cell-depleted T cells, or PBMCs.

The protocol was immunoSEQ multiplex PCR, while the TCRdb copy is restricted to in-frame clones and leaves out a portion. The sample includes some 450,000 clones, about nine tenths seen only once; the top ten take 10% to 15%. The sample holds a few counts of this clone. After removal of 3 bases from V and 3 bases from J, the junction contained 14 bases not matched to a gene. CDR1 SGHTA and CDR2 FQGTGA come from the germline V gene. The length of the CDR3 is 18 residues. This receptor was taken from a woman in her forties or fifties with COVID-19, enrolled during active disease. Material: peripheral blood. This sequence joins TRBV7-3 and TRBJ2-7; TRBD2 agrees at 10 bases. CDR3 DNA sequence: TGTGCCAGCAGCTTTTTTAACGGTCTAGCGGGGGAGAACTACGAGCAGTACTTC. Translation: CASSFFNGLAGENYEQYF.